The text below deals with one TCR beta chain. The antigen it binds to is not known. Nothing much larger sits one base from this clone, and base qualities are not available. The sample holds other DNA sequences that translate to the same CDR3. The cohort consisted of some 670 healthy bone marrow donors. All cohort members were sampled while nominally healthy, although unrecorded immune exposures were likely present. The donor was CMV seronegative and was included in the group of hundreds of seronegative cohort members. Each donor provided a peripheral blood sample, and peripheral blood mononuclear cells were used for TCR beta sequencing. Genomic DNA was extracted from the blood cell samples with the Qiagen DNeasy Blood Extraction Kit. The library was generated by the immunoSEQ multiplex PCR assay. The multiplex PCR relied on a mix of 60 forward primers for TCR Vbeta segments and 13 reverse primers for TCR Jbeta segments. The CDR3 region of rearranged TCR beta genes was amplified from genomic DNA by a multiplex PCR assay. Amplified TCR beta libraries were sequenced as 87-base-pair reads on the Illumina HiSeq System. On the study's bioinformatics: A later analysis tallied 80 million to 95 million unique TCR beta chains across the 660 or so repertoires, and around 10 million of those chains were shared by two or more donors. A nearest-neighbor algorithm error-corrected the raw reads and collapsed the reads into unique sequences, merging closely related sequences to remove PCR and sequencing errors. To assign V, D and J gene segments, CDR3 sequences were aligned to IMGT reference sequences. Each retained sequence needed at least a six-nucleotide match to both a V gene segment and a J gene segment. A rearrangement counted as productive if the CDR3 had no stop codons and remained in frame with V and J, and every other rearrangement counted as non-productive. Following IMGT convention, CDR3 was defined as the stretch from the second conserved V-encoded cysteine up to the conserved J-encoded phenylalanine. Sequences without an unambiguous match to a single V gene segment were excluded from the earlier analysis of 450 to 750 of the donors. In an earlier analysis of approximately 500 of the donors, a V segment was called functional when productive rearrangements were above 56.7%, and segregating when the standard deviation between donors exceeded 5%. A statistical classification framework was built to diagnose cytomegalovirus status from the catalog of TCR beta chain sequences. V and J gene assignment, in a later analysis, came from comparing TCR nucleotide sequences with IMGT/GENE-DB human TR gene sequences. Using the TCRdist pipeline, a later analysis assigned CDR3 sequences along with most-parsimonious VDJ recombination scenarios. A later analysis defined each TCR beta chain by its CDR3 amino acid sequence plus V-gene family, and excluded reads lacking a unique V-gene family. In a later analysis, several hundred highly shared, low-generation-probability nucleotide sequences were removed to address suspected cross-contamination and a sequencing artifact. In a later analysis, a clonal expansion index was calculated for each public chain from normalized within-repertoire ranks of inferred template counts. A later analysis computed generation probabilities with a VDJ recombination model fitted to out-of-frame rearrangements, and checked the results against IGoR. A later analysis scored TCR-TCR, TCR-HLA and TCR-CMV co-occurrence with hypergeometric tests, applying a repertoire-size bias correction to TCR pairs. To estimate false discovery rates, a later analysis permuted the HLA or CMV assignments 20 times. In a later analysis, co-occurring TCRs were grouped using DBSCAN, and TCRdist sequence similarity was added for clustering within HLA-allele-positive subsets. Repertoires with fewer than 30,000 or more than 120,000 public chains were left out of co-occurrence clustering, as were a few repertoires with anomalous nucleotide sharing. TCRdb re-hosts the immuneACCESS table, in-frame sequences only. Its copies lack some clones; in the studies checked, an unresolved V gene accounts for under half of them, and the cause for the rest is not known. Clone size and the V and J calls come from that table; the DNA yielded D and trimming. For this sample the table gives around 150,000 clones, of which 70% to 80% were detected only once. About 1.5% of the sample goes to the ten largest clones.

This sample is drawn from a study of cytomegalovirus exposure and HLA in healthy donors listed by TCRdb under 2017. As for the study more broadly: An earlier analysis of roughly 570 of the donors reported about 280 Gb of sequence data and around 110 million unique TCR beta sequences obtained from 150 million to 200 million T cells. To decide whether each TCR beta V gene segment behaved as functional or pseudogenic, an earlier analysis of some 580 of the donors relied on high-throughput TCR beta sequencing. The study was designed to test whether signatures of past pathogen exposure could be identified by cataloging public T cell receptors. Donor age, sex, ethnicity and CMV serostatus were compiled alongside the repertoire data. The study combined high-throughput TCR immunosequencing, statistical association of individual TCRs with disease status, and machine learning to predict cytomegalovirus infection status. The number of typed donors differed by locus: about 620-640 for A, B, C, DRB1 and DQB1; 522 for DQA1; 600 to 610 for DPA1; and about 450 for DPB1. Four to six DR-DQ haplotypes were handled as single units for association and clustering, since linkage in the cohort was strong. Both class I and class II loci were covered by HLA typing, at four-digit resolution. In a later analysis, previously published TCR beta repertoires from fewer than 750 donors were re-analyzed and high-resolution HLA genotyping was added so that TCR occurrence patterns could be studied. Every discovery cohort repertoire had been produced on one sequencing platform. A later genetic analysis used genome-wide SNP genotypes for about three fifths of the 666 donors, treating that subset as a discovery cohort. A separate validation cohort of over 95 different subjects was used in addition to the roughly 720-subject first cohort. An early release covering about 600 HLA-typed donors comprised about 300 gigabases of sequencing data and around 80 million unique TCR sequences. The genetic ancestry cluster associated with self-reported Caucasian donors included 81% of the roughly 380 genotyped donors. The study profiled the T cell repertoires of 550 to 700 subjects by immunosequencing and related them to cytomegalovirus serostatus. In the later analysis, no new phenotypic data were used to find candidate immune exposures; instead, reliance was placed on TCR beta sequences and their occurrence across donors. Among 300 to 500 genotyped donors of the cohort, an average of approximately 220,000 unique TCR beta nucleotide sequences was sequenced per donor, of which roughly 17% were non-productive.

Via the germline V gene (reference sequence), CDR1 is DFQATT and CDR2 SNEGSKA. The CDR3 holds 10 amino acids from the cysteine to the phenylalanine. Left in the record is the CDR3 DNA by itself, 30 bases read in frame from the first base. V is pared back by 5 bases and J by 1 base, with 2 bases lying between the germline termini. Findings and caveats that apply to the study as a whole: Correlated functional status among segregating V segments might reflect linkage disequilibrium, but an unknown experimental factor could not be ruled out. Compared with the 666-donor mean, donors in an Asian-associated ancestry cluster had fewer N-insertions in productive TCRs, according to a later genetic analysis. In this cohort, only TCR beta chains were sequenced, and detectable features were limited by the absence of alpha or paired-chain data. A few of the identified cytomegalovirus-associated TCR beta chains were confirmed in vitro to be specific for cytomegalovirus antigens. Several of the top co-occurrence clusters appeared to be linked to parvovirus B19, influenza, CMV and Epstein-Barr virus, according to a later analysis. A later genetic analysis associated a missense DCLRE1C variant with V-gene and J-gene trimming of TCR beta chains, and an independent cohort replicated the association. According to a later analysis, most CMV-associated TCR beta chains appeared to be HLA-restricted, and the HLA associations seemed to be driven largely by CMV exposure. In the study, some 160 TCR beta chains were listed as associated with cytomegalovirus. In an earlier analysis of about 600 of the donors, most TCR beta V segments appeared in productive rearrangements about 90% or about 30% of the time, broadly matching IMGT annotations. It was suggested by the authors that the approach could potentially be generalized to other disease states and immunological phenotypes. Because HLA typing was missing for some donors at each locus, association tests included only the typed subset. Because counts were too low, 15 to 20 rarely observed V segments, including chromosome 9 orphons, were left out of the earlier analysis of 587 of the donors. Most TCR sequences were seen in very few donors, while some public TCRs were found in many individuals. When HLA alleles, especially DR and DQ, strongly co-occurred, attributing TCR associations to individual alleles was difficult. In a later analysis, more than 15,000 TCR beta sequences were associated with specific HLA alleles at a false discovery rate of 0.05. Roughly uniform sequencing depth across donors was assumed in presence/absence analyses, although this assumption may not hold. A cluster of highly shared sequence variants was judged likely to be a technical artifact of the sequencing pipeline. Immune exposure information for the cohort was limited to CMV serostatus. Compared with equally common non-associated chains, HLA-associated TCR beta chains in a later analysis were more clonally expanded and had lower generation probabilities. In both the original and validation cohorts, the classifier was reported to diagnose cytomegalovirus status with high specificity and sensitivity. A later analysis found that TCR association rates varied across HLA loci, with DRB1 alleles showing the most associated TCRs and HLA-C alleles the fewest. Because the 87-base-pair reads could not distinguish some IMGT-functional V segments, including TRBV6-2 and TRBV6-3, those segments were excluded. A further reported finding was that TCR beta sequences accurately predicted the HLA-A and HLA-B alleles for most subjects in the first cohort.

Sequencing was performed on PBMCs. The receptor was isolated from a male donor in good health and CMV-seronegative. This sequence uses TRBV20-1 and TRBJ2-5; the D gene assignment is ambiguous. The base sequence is TGCAGTGCTCGCCAAGAGACCCAGTACTTC. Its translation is CSARQETQYF.